The sample holds a few counts of the clone carrying this T cell receptor beta chain. The germline CDR1 and CDR2 sequences are LNHNV and YYDKDF (reference sequence). The CDR3 runs to 16 residues. With 0 bases removed from V and 0 bases from J, the gap between germline ends came to 12 bases. The data stem from a study of tumour-infiltrating T cells in Burkitt lymphoma. Profiled with immunoSEQ multiplex PCR; TCRdb holds only in-frame clones, not every one. The sample has 14,000 or so clones; 30% are singletons. The specimen was tumor tissue. The rearrangement links TRBV15 to TRBJ2-7, with no clear D. The source is a human donor with diffuse large B-cell lymphoma. CDR3 protein: CATSRDRATTSYEQYF. DNA for the CDR3: TGTGCCACCAGCAGAGATCGTGCGACGACCTCCTACGAGCAGTACTTC.